This is a list of T cell receptor beta chains from one sample in a study of cytomegalovirus exposure and HLA in healthy donors. The table came from immunoSEQ multiplex PCR; TCRdb's copy has only in-frame clones and leaves some out. The table for this sample gives approximately 110,000 clones. Sequenced: PBMCs. Receptor source: a man in his forties or fifties in good health and CMV-seronegative. CDR3s include the opening cysteine and the closing phenylalanine or tryptophan. D genes are given only for firm matches.

>TRBJ2-5|TRBV28|NA
TGTGCCAGCAGTTTTCGGGGAGGAGAGACCCAGTACTTC
CASSFRGGETQYF
>TRBJ2-5|TRBV29-1|NA
TGCGGGGGGGCGGAAGAGACCCAGTACTTC
CGGAEETQYF
>TRBJ2-5|TRBV4-2|NA
TGTGCCAGCAGCTCTCGTAGGACAGAACAAGAGACCCAGTACTTC
CASSSRRTEQETQYF
>TRBJ2-7|TRBV7-2|TRBD1
TGTGCCAGCAGCTCGGGGGCTTGGCGTTCCGGGACAGGGTCGTACGAGCAGTACTTC
CASSSGAWRSGTGSYEQYF
>TRBJ2-1|TRBV9|NA
TGTGCCAGCAGCGGCCCCAGTGTGTTTGAGCAGTTCTTC
CASSGPSVFEQFF
>TRBJ1-5|TRBV25-1|NA
TGTGCCAGCCGTGACACCAGGGGCAATCAGCCCCAGCATTTT
CASRDTRGNQPQHF
>TRBJ1-2|TRBV6-5|NA
TGTGCCAGCAGTTCAGGACAAGGGAGGACCTATGGCTACACCTTC
CASSSGQGRTYGYTF
>TRBJ1-4|TRBV30|NA
TGTGCCTGGACCGGCAGGGAGGAGTTAGAAAAACTGTTTTTT
CAWTGREELEKLFF
>TRBJ1-3|TRBV11-2|TRBD1
TGTGCCAGCAGCTACAGGGGCAACTCTGGAAACACCATATATTTT
CASSYRGNSGNTIYF
>TRBJ1-1|TRBV30|NA
TGTGCCTGGAGTCCTGGGGGCAACATGAACACTGAAGCTTTCTTT
CAWSPGGNMNTEAFF